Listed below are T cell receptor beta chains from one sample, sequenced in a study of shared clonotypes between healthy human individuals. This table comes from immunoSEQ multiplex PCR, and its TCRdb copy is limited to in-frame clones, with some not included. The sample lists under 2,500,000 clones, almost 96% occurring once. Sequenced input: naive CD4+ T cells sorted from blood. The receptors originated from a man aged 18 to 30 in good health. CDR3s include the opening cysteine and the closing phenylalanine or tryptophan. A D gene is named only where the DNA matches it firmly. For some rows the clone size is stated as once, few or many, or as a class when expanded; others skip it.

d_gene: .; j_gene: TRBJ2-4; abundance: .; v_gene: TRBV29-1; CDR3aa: CSAGTAKNIQYF; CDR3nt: TGCAGCGCCGGGACAGCCAAAAACATTCAGTACTTC
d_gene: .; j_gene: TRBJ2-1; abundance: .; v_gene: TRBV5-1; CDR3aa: CASSLAVPRGSYNEQFF; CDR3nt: TGCGCCAGCAGCTTGGCCGTCCCCCGGGGCTCCTACAATGAGCAGTTCTTC
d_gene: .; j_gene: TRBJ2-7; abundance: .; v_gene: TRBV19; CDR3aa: CASSFRDKSIEQYF; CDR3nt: TGTGCCAGTAGTTTCCGGGACAAATCGATCGAGCAGTACTTC
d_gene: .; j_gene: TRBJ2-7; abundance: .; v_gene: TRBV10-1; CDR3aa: CASSPDSYEQYF; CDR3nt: TGCGCCAGCAGTCCGGACAGCTACGAGCAGTACTTC
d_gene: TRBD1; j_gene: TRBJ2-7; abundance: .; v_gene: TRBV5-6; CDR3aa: CASSPGPGQVYEQYF; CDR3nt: TGTGCCAGCAGCCCGGGTCCCGGACAGGTCTACGAGCAGTACTTC
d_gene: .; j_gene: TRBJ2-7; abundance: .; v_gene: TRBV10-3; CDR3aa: CAISDSSYEQYF; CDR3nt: TGTGCCATCAGTGACTCATCCTACGAGCAGTACTTC
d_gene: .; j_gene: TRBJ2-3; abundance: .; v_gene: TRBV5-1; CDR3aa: CASSLTGLTDTQYF; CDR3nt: TGCGCCAGCAGCTTGACAGGACTCACAGATACGCAGTATTTT
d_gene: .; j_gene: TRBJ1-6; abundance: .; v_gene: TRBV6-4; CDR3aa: CASSVSGDSPLHF; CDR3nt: TGTGCCAGCAGTGTTTCGGGGGATTCACCCCTCCACTTT
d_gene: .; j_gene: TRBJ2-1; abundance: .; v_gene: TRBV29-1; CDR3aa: CSVDPASDYNEQFF; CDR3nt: TGCAGCGTTGATCCCGCTAGCGATTACAATGAGCAGTTCTTC
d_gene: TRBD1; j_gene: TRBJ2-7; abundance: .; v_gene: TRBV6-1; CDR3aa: CASKWTGNYEQYF; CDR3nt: TGTGCCAGCAAATGGACAGGGAACTACGAGCAGTACTTC
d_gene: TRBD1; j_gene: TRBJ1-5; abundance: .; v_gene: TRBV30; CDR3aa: CAWDRGMLGNQPQHF; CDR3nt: TGTGCCTGGGACAGGGGAATGTTAGGCAATCAGCCCCAGCATTTT
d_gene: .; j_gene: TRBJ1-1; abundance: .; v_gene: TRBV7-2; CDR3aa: CASSPMAGGTEAFF; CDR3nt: TGTGCCAGCAGCCCCATGGCGGGAGGCACTGAAGCTTTCTTT
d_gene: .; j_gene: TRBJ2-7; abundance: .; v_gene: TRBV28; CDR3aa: CASSVGGASNYEQYF; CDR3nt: TGTGCCAGCAGTGTAGGGGGGGCTAGCAACTACGAGCAGTACTTC
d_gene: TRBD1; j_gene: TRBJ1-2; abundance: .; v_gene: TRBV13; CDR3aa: CASSDQGQGPGYTF; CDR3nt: TGTGCCAGCAGCGACCAAGGACAGGGACCTGGCTACACCTTC
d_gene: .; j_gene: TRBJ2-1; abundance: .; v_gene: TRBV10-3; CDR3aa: CAIRGPKASLNEQFF; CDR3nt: TGTGCCATCAGGGGCCCCAAAGCCTCTCTCAATGAGCAGTTCTTC
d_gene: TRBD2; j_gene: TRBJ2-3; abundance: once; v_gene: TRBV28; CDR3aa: CASSLLAGGLTDTQYF; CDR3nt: TGTGCCAGCAGTTTATTAGCGGGGGGGCTTACAGATACGCAGTATTTT
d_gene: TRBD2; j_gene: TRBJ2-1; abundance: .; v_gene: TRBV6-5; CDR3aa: CASSLGLAVNEQFF; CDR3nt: TGTGCCAGCAGCCTGGGACTAGCCGTGAATGAGCAGTTCTTC
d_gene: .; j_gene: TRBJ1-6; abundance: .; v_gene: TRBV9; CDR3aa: CASSVALGVSPLHF; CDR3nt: TGTGCCAGCAGCGTAGCCTTGGGGGTGTCACCCCTCCACTTT
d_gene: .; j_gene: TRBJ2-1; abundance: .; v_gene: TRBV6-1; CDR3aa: CASSARLYNEQFF; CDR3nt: TGTGCCAGCAGTGCCCGTTTGTACAATGAGCAGTTCTTC
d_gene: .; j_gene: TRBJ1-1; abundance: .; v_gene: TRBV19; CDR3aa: CASSIGLGTSNTEAFF; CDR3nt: TGTGCCAGTAGTATAGGATTGGGGACATCGAACACTGAAGCTTTCTTT